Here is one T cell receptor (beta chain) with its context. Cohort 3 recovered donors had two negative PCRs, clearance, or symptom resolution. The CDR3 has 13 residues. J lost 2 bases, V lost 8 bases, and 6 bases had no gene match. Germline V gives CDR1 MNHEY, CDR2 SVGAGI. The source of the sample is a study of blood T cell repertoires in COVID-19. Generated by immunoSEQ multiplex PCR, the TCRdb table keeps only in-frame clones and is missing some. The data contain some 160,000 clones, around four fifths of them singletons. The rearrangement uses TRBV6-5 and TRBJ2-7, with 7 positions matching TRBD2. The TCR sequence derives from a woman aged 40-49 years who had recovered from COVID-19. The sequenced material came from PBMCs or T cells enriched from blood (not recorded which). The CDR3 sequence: CASVLRETYEQYF. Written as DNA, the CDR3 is TGTGCCAGCGTCCTGCGGGAGACCTACGAGCAGTACTTC.